This is a list of T cell receptor beta chains from one sample in a study of blood T cell repertoires in COVID-19. TCRdb keeps only in-frame clones here, not all; method: immunoSEQ multiplex PCR. Of tens of thousands of clones in the sample, about 89% were seen once. Sequencing was carried out using peripheral blood. These TCRs come from a human donor in a cohort sampled during active COVID-19. Each CDR3 is given with its conserved first and last residue. Each record gives: V gene, J gene, clone size, D gene, CDR3 DNA, CDR3 protein. A D gene is named only where the DNA matches it firmly. Not all rows give a size; the values are once, few, many and, for expanded clones, a class.

v_call: TRBV5-1
j_call: TRBJ2-5
clone_size: NA
d_call: TRBD1
cdr3_nt: TGCGCCAGCAGCTACAGGGGGGAAGAGACCCAGTACTTC
cdr3_aa: CASSYRGEETQYF

v_call: TRBV18
j_call: TRBJ1-1
clone_size: once
d_call: NA
cdr3_nt: TGTGCCAGCTCAACTACCTTGGGGGAGGACACTGAAGCTTTCTTT
cdr3_aa: CASSTTLGEDTEAFF

v_call: TRBV28
j_call: TRBJ1-2
clone_size: NA
d_call: TRBD1
cdr3_nt: TGTGCCAGCAGTTTCTCCGGGACAGGGAAGGTAAACTATGGCTACACCTTC
cdr3_aa: CASSFSGTGKVNYGYTF

v_call: TRBV6-5
j_call: TRBJ1-1
clone_size: NA
d_call: TRBD1
cdr3_nt: TGTGCCAGCAGTTTCCCAGGGGGATGGACTGAAGCTTTCTTT
cdr3_aa: CASSFPGGWTEAFF

v_call: TRBV5-8
j_call: TRBJ2-7
clone_size: NA
d_call: TRBD2
cdr3_nt: TGTGCCAGCAGCCTATTGACTAGCGCGCCCTTGGCCTACGAGCAGTACTTC
cdr3_aa: CASSLLTSAPLAYEQYF

v_call: TRBV5-1
j_call: TRBJ2-1
clone_size: NA
d_call: TRBD2
cdr3_nt: TGCGCCAGCGGGGTGGGGGTATTGGCGGGAGTAAACAATGAGCAGTTCTTC
cdr3_aa: CASGVGVLAGVNNEQFF

v_call: TRBV6-5
j_call: TRBJ1-3
clone_size: NA
d_call: NA
cdr3_nt: TGTGCCAGCAGTTACACCGGATTAGCGGGAAACACCATATATTTT
cdr3_aa: CASSYTGLAGNTIYF

v_call: TRBV12-3/TRBV12-4
j_call: TRBJ1-1
clone_size: NA
d_call: TRBD1
cdr3_nt: TGTGCCAGCAGCCCGGACAGGGCCACTGAAGCTTTCTTT
cdr3_aa: CASSPDRATEAFF

v_call: TRBV28
j_call: TRBJ2-3
clone_size: NA
d_call: TRBD1
cdr3_nt: TGTGCCGGTCGGACAGGTAGCACAGATACGCAGTATTTT
cdr3_aa: CAGRTGSTDTQYF

v_call: TRBV18
j_call: TRBJ2-1
clone_size: NA
d_call: TRBD1
cdr3_nt: TGTGCCAGCTCACCACCGGGACAGGGGGCTACGAATGAGCAGTTCTTC
cdr3_aa: CASSPPGQGATNEQFF

v_call: TRBV28
j_call: TRBJ1-5
clone_size: NA
d_call: NA
cdr3_nt: TGTGCCAGCAGTTTTGGGCAGACCGATCAGCCCCAGCATTTT
cdr3_aa: CASSFGQTDQPQHF

v_call: TRBV2
j_call: TRBJ2-2
clone_size: NA
d_call: TRBD2
cdr3_nt: TGTGCCAGCGGGACTAGCGGCACCGGGGAGCTGTTTTTT
cdr3_aa: CASGTSGTGELFF

v_call: TRBV13
j_call: TRBJ1-1
clone_size: few
d_call: NA
cdr3_nt: TGTGCCAGCAGCCTGGGTCGGGAAACGGAAGCTTTCTTT
cdr3_aa: CASSLGRETEAFF

v_call: TRBV14
j_call: TRBJ2-1
clone_size: NA
d_call: NA
cdr3_nt: TGTGCCAGCAGCCAGGTGAACTCCCCCTACAATGAGCAGTTCTTC
cdr3_aa: CASSQVNSPYNEQFF

v_call: TRBV2
j_call: TRBJ2-2
clone_size: NA
d_call: NA
cdr3_nt: TGTGCCAGCAGTGAATTATCGGGTTCCGGGGAGCTGTTTTTT
cdr3_aa: CASSELSGSGELFF

v_call: TRBV3-1/TRBV3-2
j_call: TRBJ2-3
clone_size: NA
d_call: NA
cdr3_nt: TGTGCCAGCAGCCAAAGGCAGGGCACAGATACGCAGTATTTT
cdr3_aa: CASSQRQGTDTQYF

v_call: TRBV5-1
j_call: TRBJ2-7
clone_size: NA
d_call: NA
cdr3_nt: TGCGCCAGCAGGACAGAATTCACCTACGAGCAGTACTTC
cdr3_aa: CASRTEFTYEQYF

v_call: TRBV5-1
j_call: TRBJ2-5
clone_size: NA
d_call: TRBD2
cdr3_nt: TGCGCCAGCAGTTCCGGTCGGCTAGCGGGAGGGCCGAGGGTCCAAGAGACCCAGTACTTC
cdr3_aa: CASSSGRLAGGPRVQETQYF

v_call: TRBV4-1
j_call: TRBJ2-7
clone_size: NA
d_call: TRBD2
cdr3_nt: TGCGCCAGCAGCCAGGAATTTACTAGCGCCGAGTCCTACGAGCAGTACTTC
cdr3_aa: CASSQEFTSAESYEQYF

v_call: TRBV19
j_call: TRBJ2-3
clone_size: NA
d_call: TRBD2
cdr3_nt: TGTGCCAGTAAGCGGGAGGCTAGCACAGATACGCAGTATTTT
cdr3_aa: CASKREASTDTQYF

v_call: TRBV19
j_call: TRBJ2-7
clone_size: NA
d_call: TRBD1
cdr3_nt: TGTGCCAGTGGGGACAGGGGGGCCTACGAGCAGTACTTC
cdr3_aa: CASGDRGAYEQYF

v_call: TRBV5-1
j_call: TRBJ2-5
clone_size: NA
d_call: TRBD2
cdr3_nt: TGCGCCAGCAGCTTGACTAGCGGGAGAACGGTAGAGACCCAGTACTTC
cdr3_aa: CASSLTSGRTVETQYF

v_call: TRBV7-8
j_call: TRBJ1-2
clone_size: NA
d_call: TRBD1
cdr3_nt: TGTGCCAGCAGCTTCGGACAGGGAGGCTATGGCTACACCTTC
cdr3_aa: CASSFGQGGYGYTF

v_call: TRBV28
j_call: TRBJ1-5
clone_size: NA
d_call: TRBD1
cdr3_nt: TGTGCCAGCACCATCCTCCAAGGGGGCCAGCCCCAGCATTTT
cdr3_aa: CASTILQGGQPQHF

v_call: TRBV12-3/TRBV12-4
j_call: TRBJ2-3
clone_size: NA
d_call: TRBD2
cdr3_nt: TGTGCCAGCAGTCTGGGACTAGGGGATACGCAGTATTTT
cdr3_aa: CASSLGLGDTQYF

v_call: TRBV5-4
j_call: TRBJ1-6
clone_size: once
d_call: NA
cdr3_nt: TGTGCCAGCAGCCCGCCAGGCAGGAATAATTCACCCCTCCACTTT
cdr3_aa: CASSPPGRNNSPLHF

v_call: TRBV30
j_call: TRBJ1-2
clone_size: NA
d_call: TRBD1
cdr3_nt: TGTGCCTGGGGGGGACAGGGAGGTAACTATGGCTACACCTTC
cdr3_aa: CAWGGQGGNYGYTF

v_call: TRBV11-3
j_call: TRBJ1-1
clone_size: NA
d_call: TRBD1
cdr3_nt: TGTGCCAGCAACCCGCCGACAGGGACGCCTGAAGCTTTCTTT
cdr3_aa: CASNPPTGTPEAFF

v_call: TRBV28
j_call: TRBJ1-6
clone_size: NA
d_call: NA
cdr3_nt: TGTGCCAGCATGGCACCCATTACGCCCCTCCACTTT
cdr3_aa: CASMAPITPLHF

v_call: TRBV5-1
j_call: TRBJ1-1
clone_size: NA
d_call: NA
cdr3_nt: TGCGCCAGCAGCTTGGGGGGCAGGACGACTGAAGCTTTCTTT
cdr3_aa: CASSLGGRTTEAFF

v_call: TRBV4-1
j_call: TRBJ2-5
clone_size: NA
d_call: NA
cdr3_nt: TGCGCCAGCAGCCTGGCAGGGCTACAAGAGACCCAGTACTTC
cdr3_aa: CASSLAGLQETQYF

v_call: TRBV28
j_call: TRBJ2-1
clone_size: NA
d_call: NA
cdr3_nt: TGTGCCAGCAGTTACGGGGGGCCCTCCTACAATGAGCAGTTCTTC
cdr3_aa: CASSYGGPSYNEQFF

v_call: TRBV9
j_call: TRBJ2-3
clone_size: NA
d_call: NA
cdr3_nt: TGTGCCAGCAGCGTAGTCTCAGGGGTACGCACAGATACGCAGTATTTT
cdr3_aa: CASSVVSGVRTDTQYF